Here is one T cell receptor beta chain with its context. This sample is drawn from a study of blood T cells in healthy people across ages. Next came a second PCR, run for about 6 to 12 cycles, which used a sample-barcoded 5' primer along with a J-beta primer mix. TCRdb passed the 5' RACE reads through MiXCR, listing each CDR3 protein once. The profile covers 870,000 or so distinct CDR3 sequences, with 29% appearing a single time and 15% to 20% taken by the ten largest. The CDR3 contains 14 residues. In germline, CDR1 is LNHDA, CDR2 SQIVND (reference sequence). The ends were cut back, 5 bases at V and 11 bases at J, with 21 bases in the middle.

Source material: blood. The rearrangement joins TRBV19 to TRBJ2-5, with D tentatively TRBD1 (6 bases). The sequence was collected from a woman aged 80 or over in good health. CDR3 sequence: CASSGGVSYNEQYF. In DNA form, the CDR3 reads TGTGCCAGTAGTGGGGGCGTCTCCTACAATGAGCAGTACTTC.